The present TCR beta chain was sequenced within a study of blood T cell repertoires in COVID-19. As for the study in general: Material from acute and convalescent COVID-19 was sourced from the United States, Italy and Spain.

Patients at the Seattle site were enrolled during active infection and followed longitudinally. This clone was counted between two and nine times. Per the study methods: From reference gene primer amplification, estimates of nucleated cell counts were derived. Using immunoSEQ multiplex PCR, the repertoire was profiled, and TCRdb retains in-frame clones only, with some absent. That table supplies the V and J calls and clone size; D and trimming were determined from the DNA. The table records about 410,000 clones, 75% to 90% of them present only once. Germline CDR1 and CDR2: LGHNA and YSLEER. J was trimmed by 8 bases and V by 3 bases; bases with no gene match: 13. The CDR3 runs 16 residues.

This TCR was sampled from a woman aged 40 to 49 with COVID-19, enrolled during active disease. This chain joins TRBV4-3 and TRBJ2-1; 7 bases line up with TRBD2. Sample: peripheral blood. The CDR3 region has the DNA TGCGCCAGCAGCCAGGGGCGCCTAGCTCGGGGGGATGAGCAGTTCTTC. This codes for CASSQGRLARGDEQFF.